This T cell receptor (beta chain) derives from a study of blood T cell repertoires in COVID-19. Assay used: immunoSEQ multiplex PCR; TCRdb lists only in-frame clones, some missing. The sample consists of some 270,000 clones, around 92% of them appearing once. Those enrolled, adults aged roughly 18 to 90 years, came from about two dozen US areas. The study counted Cohort 3 donors as recovered given two negative PCRs, clearance, or symptom resolution. Material: PBMCs or T cells enriched from blood (not recorded which). The TCR originated in a woman aged 55-70 years who had recovered from COVID-19.

The CDR3 sequence is CASSLEWRDNEQFF. CDR3 in DNA: TGCGCCAGCAGCTTGGAGTGGAGAGACAATGAGCAGTTCTTC. The rearrangement uses TRBV5-1 and TRBJ2-1; D gene uncertain. V was clipped by 0 bases and J by 5 bases, with 9 bases between them. This CDR3 is 14 amino acids long. Germline lookup yields CDR1 SGHRS and CDR2 YFSETQ.